The 28 T cell receptor beta chains listed next were all sequenced from one sample in a study of blood T cell repertoires in COVID-19. Data came from immunoSEQ multiplex PCR; TCRdb stores just in-frame clones and leaves some out. The repertoire holds under 300,000 clones, with over 75% as singletons. Sequencing was carried out using peripheral blood. These TCRs come from a man aged 25 to 45 who had recovered from COVID-19.

This sequence joins TRBV19 and TRBJ1-5; maybe TRBD1 (6 bases). Trimming cost V 4 bases and J 2 bases, with 12 bases left between them. Per the germline V gene, CDR1 is LNHDA and CDR2 is SQIVND (reference sequence). CDR3 length: 15 residues. The CDR3 nucleotides are TGTGCCAGTAGTACGGGGGGCGGGGGCAATCAGCCCCAGCATTTT. Its protein product is CASSTGGGGNQPQHF.

V usage is TRBV28 and J usage is TRBJ1-1; TRBD1 agrees at 7 bases. The CDR3 runs to 13 residues. Trimming cost V 5 bases and J 7 bases; bases outside gene matches: 7. Germline loops: CDR1 MDHEN, CDR2 SYDVKM. The CDR3 reads CASSMRGQGEAFF. The CDR3 bases are TGTGCCAGCAGTATGAGGGGGCAGGGTGAAGCTTTCTTT.

The genes are TRBV9 and TRBJ1-1; 9 nucleotides align to TRBD1. The CDR3 runs 14 residues. V lost 4 bases and J lost 4; bases outside the gene matches: 5. Germline CDR1 SGDLS, CDR2 YYNGEE. This CDR3 is CASSPPTGGTEAFF. DNA of the CDR3: TGTGCCAGCAGCCCTCCGACAGGGGGCACTGAAGCTTTCTTT.

The J gene is TRBJ2-2, the V gene TRBV5-6; TRBD1 is a possible D gene (6 bases). Germline CDR1 is SGHDT and CDR2 is YYEEEE. Trimming cost V 3 bases and J 0 bases, with 12 bases left between them. The CDR3 contains 16 residues. As DNA, the CDR3 is TGTGCCAGCAGCTCCTCGGACAGTCCGAACACCGGGGAGCTGTTTTTT. The encoded protein is CASSSSDSPNTGELFF.

The chain links TRBV19 to TRBJ1-5, with 7 positions matching TRBD1. After removal of 5 bases from V and 6 bases from J, the junction contained 10 bases not matched to a gene. The CDR3 length is 15 residues. The germline V gene has CDR1 LNHDA and CDR2 SQIVND (reference sequence). CDR3 amino acids: CASSPDRVRGQPQHF. CDR3 coding DNA: TGTGCCAGTAGTCCAGACAGGGTACGAGGTCAGCCCCAGCATTTT.

This clone was counted a few times. The V call is TRBV7-2, the J call TRBJ2-5; 9 nucleotides line up with TRBD2. The CDR3 is 15 residues long. V was clipped by 7 bases and J by 5 bases; unmatched bases: 11. The germline V gene has CDR1 SGHTA and CDR2 FQGNSA. CDR3 loop: CASIPEGGGVETQYF. CDR3 in DNA: TGTGCCAGCATCCCCGAGGGCGGGGGGGTTGAGACCCAGTACTTC. The variable domain in full, completed from reference TRBV7-2 and TRBJ2-5, reads GAGVSQSPSNKVTEKGKDVELRCDPISGHTALYWYRQSLGQGLEFLIYFQGNSAPDKSGLPSDRFSAERTGGSVSTLTIQRTQQEDSAVYLCASIPEGGGVETQYFGPGTRLLVL.

This chain joins TRBV3-1 (or the pseudogene TRBV3-2) and TRBJ2-1; 11 nucleotides agree with TRBD2. The V segment lost 8 bases and the J segment 4 bases; nucleotides outside the gene matches: 13. This CDR3 contains 17 residues. The germline gives CDR1 LGHDT, CDR2 YNNKEL (reference sequence). The chain's CDR3 is CASSTTPSGGTYNEQFF. DNA of the CDR3: TGTGCCAGCTCCACCACCCCTAGCGGGGGGACTTACAATGAGCAGTTCTTC.

The J gene is TRBJ1-5, the V gene TRBV5-8; 9 positions match TRBD1. With 4 bases clipped from V and 3 bases from J, the junction kept 5 bases outside the gene matches. Per the germline V gene, CDR1 is SGHTS and CDR2 is YDEGEE. The CDR3 spans 15 residues. The CDR3 DNA sequence: TGTGCCAGCAGCCCCGGACAGGGGATCAATCAGCCCCAGCATTTT. Amino acid sequence: CASSPGQGINQPQHF.

V is TRBV10-3 and J is TRBJ2-1, with 7 bases lining up with TRBD2. CDR3 length: 14 amino acids. CDR1 ENHRY and CDR2 SYGVKD come from the germline V gene. Trimming took 9 bases from V and 6 from J; bases not matched to a gene: 11. The CDR3 loop is CAIRAGPGSNEQFF. CDR3 nucleotides: TGTGCCATTCGAGCGGGGCCCGGAAGCAATGAGCAGTTCTTC.

The gene calls are TRBV7-9 and TRBJ2-3, with D perhaps matching TRBD1 (5 bases). The germline V gene encodes CDR1 SEHNR and CDR2 FQNEAQ (reference sequence). The CDR3 covers 17 residues. Trimming took off 1 base at V and 0 bases at J, with 14 bases between the two ends. The CDR3 sequence is CASSLGQGDYSTDTQYF. For the CDR3, the DNA is TGTGCCAGCAGCTTAGGCCAGGGTGATTATAGCACAGATACGCAGTATTTT.

J is TRBJ1-1 and V is TRBV9; D is unresolved. The CDR3 spans 14 residues. CDR1 and CDR2 (germline): SGDLS, YYNGEE. Trimming removed 1 base at V and 1 base at J, with 8 bases between. The CDR3 protein is CASSVSPPNTEAFF. The CDR3 DNA reads as TGTGCCAGCAGCGTAAGCCCCCCGAACACTGAAGCTTTCTTT.

The gene calls are TRBV14 and TRBJ1-1; D not certain. V was pared by 6 bases and J by 1 base, with 15 bases between. The germline V gene has CDR1 SGHDN and CDR2 FVKESK. The CDR3 totals 15 residues. The CDR3 sequence is CASRPHLPGNTEAFF. CDR3 sequence (DNA): TGTGCCAGCAGACCGCACCTCCCCGGGAACACTGAAGCTTTCTTT.

J is TRBJ1-2 and V is TRBV19, with 7 bases aligning to TRBD1. CDR1 LNHDA and CDR2 SQIVND come from the germline V gene (reference sequence). Trimming cost V 7 bases and J 0 bases; bases outside gene matches: 14. The CDR3 has 17 residues. CDR3 sequence (DNA): TGTGCCAGTAAGCGGACAGGTTCGTCATACTCTAACTATGGCTACACCTTC. Protein product: CASKRTGSSYSNYGYTF.

J is TRBJ2-1 and V is TRBV11-1, with D possibly matching TRBD2 (6 bases). The V gene's germline CDR1 is SGHAT and CDR2 FQDESV (reference sequence). The CDR3 has 15 residues. V was cut by 1 base and J by 6 bases, with 13 bases left in between. The CDR3 region is CASSLGRGLSNEQFF. CDR3 DNA: TGTGCCAGCAGCTTAGGGCGGGGTTTGAGCAATGAGCAGTTCTTC.

The rearrangement uses TRBV5-6 and TRBJ2-7, with D possibly matching TRBD1 (6 bases). The CDR3 length is 15 residues. V gave up 4 bases and J gave up 0 bases, with 14 bases separating them. Per the germline V gene, CDR1 is SGHDT and CDR2 is YYEEEE. The CDR3 protein is CASSSLDRSSYEQYF. DNA of the CDR3: TGTGCCAGCAGCAGCCTGGACAGAAGCTCCTACGAGCAGTACTTC.

The V call is TRBV7-9, the J call TRBJ2-1; D is uncertain. Trimming removed 4 bases at V and 4 bases at J, with 11 bases between. The germline V gene has CDR1 SEHNR and CDR2 FQNEAQ (reference sequence). CDR3 length: 14 residues. The CDR3 spells CASSSGLGYNEQFF. CDR3 DNA sequence: TGTGCCAGCAGCTCTGGCCTAGGATACAATGAGCAGTTCTTC.

The V gene is TRBV7-2, the J gene TRBJ2-7; a weak D match, TRBD1 (7 bases). Germline values: CDR1 SGHTA, CDR2 FQGNSA. With 2 bases removed from V and 3 bases from J, the gap between germline ends came to 23 bases. The CDR3 length is 18 residues. For the CDR3, the DNA is TGTGCCAGCAGCTTAAGCTCTGGGGGCGGGACAGTAAGCTACGAGCAGTACTTC. Translated, it gives CASSLSSGGGTVSYEQYF.

This clone is a singleton in its sample. The V gene is TRBV29-1, the J gene TRBJ1-4; no clear D. The CDR3 is 12 residues long. V lost 4 bases to trimming and J lost 5 bases, with 8 bases between them. The germline V gene has CDR1 SQVTM and CDR2 ANQGSEA. The CDR3 sequence: CSVVARNEKLFF. The CDR3, as DNA: TGCAGCGTTGTAGCACGAAATGAAAAACTGTTTTTT.

This clone came up a few times. The chain has TRBV10-3 and TRBJ1-1; D is undetermined. Per germline, CDR1 ENHRY and CDR2 SYGVKD. The CDR3 is 11 amino acids. V lost 7 bases and J lost 0, with 3 bases in between. The CDR3: CAITVNTEAFF. The CDR3 region has the DNA TGTGCCATCACAGTGAACACTGAAGCTTTCTTT.

Written as DNA, the CDR3 is TGTGCCAGCAGACGCGGGGGGGCGAACACCGGGGAGCTGTTTTTT. Its protein product is CASRRGGANTGELFF. The chain combines TRBV6-5 with TRBJ2-2; 9 nucleotides agree with TRBD2. Germline values: CDR1 MNHEY, CDR2 SVGAGI. The V gene end was trimmed by 6 bases and the J gene end by 0 bases; junction bases not matched to a gene: 2. The CDR3 spans 15 residues.

This clone was counted only a few times. The chain uses TRBV5-6 and TRBJ2-7, with TRBD2 as a possible D gene (5 bases). The CDR3 loop spans 13 amino acids. With 0 bases removed from V and 4 bases from J, the gap between germline ends came to 8 bases. CDR1 is SGHDT, CDR2 YYEEEE, per germline. CDR3: CASSLARGYEQYV. In DNA, the CDR3 is TGTGCCAGCAGCTTGGCTCGGGGTTACGAGCAGTACGTC.

This clone appeared a single time. The chain combines TRBV2 with TRBJ1-4; D ambiguous. This CDR3 region has 14 residues. The germline gives CDR1 SNHLY, CDR2 FYNNEI. V shed 4 bases and J shed 7 bases, with 13 bases lying between them. As DNA, the CDR3 is TGTGCCAGCAGTGCAGGAGGGAGGAGTGAAAAACTGTTTTTT. Amino acids: CASSAGGRSEKLFF.

The chain links TRBV18 to TRBJ1-4, with TRBD1 identical over 8 bases. The CDR3 is 14 residues long. The V gene end was trimmed by 3 bases and the J gene end by 7 bases; junction bases not matched to a gene: 4. The germline CDR1 and CDR2 sequences are KGHSH and LQKENI. The CDR3 region is CASSPTGVTEKLFF. In DNA form, the CDR3 reads TGTGCCAGCTCACCGACAGGGGTGACTGAAAAACTGTTTTTT.

The chain couples TRBV4-1 to TRBJ2-3; 8 nucleotides align to TRBD2. Trimming took 4 bases from V and 4 from J; bases not matched to a gene: 4. Germline loops: CDR1 MGHRA, CDR2 YSYEKL. The CDR3 is made up of 14 amino acids. CDR3 residues: CASSRLAISDTQYF. The CDR3 nucleotides read TGCGCCAGCAGCCGACTAGCGATCTCAGATACGCAGTATTTT.

The genes are TRBV2 and TRBJ1-4; possible D gene TRBD1, 6 bases. CDR1 is SNHLY and CDR2 is FYNNEI in the germline V gene. Trimming left V 8 bases short and J 8 bases short, with 21 bases between. This CDR3 is 15 amino acids long. DNA of the CDR3: TGTGCCAGCCAAGGGACAACCATTAAGGGAGAAAAACTGTTTTTT. This sequence encodes CASQGTTIKGEKLFF.

The chain uses TRBV2 and TRBJ1-5; 8 nucleotides agree with TRBD1. Trimming cost V 2 bases and J 8 bases; bases outside gene matches: 8. In germline, CDR1 is SNHLY, CDR2 FYNNEI. The CDR3 extends over 15 amino acids. The chain's CDR3 is CASSEFGTGIEPQHF. The CDR3 DNA sequence: TGTGCCAGCAGTGAATTTGGGACAGGTATCGAGCCCCAGCATTTT. The variable domain in full, with the rest retrieved from reference TRBV2 and TRBJ1-5, is EPEVTQTPSHQVTQMGQEVILRCVPISNHLYFYWYRQILGQKVEFLVSFYNNEISEKSEIFDDQFSVERPDGSNFTLKIRSTKLEDSAMYFCASSEFGTGIEPQHFGDGTRLSIL.

This chain connects TRBV9 to TRBJ1-6; D unresolved. Trimming cost V 0 bases and J 9 bases, with 13 bases left between them. Per germline, CDR1 SGDLS and CDR2 YYNGEE. This CDR3 spans 15 amino acids. CDR3 sequence: CASSVGSSRVSPLHF. CDR3 DNA: TGTGCCAGCAGCGTAGGTAGCAGTCGAGTTTCACCCCTCCACTTT.

This chain uses TRBV10-3 with TRBJ1-1, with a weak D call TRBD1 (6 bases). The CDR3 covers 14 residues. V lost 4 bases to trimming and J lost 3 bases, with 12 bases between them. From germline, CDR1 is ENHRY and CDR2 SYGVKD. The DNA of the CDR3 is TGTGCCATCAGTGCTTCGTCAGGGGACACTGAAGCTTTCTTT. Encoded protein: CAISASSGDTEAFF.